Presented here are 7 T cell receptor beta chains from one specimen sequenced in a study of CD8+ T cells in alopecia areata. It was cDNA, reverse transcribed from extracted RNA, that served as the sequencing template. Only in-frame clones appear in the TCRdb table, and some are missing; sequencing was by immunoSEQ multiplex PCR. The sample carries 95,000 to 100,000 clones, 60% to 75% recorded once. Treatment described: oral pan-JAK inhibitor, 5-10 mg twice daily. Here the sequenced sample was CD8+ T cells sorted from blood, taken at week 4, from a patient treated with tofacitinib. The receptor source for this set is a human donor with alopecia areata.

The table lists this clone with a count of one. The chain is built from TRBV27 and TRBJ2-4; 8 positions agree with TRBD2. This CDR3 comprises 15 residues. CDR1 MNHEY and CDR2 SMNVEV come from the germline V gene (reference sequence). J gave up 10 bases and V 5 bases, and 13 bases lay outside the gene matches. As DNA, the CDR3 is TGTGCCAGCAGTGCCCCCGGGGGGGTGGGAACGATTCAGTACTTC. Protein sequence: CASSAPGGVGTIQYF.

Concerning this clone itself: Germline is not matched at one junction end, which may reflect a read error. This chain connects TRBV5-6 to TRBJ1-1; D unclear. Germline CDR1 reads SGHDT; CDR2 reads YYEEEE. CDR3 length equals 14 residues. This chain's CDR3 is CASSQVSARTEAFF. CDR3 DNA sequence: TGCGCCAGCAGCCAAGTGAGTGCGAGAACTGAAGCTTTCTTT.

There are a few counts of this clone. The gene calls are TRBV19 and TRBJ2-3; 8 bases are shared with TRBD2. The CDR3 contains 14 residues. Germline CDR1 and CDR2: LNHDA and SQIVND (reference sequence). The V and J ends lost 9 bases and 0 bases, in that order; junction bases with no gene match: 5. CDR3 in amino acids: CASTSGGSTDTQYF. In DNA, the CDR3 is TGTGCCAGCACTAGCGGAGGGAGCACAGATACGCAGTATTTT.

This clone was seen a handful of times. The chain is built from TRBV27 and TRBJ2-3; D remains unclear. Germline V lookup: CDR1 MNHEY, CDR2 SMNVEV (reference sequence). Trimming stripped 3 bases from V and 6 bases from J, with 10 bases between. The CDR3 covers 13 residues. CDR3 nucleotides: TGTGCCAGCAGTTTCGGGCCCCCCGATACGCAGTATTTT. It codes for CASSFGPPDTQYF.

The CDR3 region is CASSLDRVNNEQFF. CDR3 sequence (DNA): TGTGCCAGCAGCTTAGACAGGGTGAACAATGAGCAGTTCTTC. The chain combines TRBV7-6 with TRBJ2-1; tentative D call: TRBD1 (6 bases). Between the trimmed V and J ends, which lost 1 base and 5 bases, there was a span of 9 bases. CDR1 and CDR2 from the germline V gene are SGHVS and FNYEAQ. The CDR3 runs to 14 residues.

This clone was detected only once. CDR3 residues: CAWRDIGTNEQYF. Written as DNA, the CDR3 is TGTGCCTGGAGGGATATAGGGACGAACGAGCAGTACTTC. The chain employs TRBV30 and TRBJ2-7; D tentatively reads TRBD1 or TRBD2 (5 bases each). The V gene's germline CDR1 is GTSNPN and CDR2 SVGIG (reference sequence). With 3 bases removed from V and 5 bases from J, the gap between germline ends came to 14 bases. The CDR3 totals 13 residues. The full variable domain, in which reference TRBV30 and TRBJ2-7 provide the parts outside the CDR3, is SQTIHQWPATLVQPVGSPLSLECTVEGTSNPNLYWYRQAAGRGLQLLFYSVGIGQISSEVPQNLSASRPQDRQFILSSKKLLLSDSGFYLCAWRDIGTNEQYFGPGTRLTVT.

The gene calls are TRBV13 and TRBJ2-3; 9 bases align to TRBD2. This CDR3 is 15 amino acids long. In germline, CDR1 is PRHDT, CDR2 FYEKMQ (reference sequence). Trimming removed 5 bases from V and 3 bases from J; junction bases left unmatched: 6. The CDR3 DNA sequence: TGTGCCAGCAGCGTGGGACTAGCAGGAACAGATACGCAGTATTTT. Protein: CASSVGLAGTDTQYF.